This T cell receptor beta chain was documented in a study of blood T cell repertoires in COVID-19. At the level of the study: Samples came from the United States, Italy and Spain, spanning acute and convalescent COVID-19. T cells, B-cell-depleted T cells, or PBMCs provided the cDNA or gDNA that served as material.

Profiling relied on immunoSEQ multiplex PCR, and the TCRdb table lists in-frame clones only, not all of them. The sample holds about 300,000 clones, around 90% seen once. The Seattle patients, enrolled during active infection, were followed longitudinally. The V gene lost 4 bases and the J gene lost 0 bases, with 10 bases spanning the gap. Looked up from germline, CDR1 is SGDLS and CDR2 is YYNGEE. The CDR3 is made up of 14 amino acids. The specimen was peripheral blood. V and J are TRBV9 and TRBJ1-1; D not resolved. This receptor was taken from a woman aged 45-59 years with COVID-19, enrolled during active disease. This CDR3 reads CASSPNSLNTEAFF. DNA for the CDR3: TGTGCCAGCAGCCCTAACAGCTTGAACACTGAAGCTTTCTTT.